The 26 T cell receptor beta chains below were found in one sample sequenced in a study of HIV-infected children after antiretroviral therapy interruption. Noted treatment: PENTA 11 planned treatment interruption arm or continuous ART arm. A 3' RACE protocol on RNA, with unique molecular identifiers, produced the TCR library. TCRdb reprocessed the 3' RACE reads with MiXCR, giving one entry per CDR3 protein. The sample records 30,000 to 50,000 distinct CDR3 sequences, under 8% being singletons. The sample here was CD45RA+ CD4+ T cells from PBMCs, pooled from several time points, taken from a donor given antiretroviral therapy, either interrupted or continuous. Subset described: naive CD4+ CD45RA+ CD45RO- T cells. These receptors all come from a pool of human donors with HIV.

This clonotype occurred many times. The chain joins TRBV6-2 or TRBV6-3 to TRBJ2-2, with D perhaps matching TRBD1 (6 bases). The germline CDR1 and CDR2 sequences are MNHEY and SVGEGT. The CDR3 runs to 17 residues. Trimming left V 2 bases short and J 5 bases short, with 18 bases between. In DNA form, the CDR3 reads TGTGCCAGCAGTTACCCCCAGGGGTCGATCAGTACCGGGGAGCTGTTTTTT. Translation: CASSYPQGSISTGELFF.

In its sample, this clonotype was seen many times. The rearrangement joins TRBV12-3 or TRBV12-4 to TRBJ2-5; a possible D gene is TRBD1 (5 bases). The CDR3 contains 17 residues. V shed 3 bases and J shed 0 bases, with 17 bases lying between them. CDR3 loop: CASSFSGRGPYQETQYF. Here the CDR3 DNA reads TGTGCCAGCAGTTTTTCCGGAAGGGGCCCGTACCAAGAGACCCAGTACTTC.

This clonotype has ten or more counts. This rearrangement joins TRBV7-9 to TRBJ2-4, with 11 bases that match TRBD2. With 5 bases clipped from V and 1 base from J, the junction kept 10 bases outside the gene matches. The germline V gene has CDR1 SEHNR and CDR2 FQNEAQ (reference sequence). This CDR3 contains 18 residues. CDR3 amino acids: CASSPLLAGVSAKNIQYF. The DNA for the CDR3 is TGTGCCAGCAGCCCGTTACTAGCGGGAGTGTCGGCCAAAAACATTCAGTACTTC.

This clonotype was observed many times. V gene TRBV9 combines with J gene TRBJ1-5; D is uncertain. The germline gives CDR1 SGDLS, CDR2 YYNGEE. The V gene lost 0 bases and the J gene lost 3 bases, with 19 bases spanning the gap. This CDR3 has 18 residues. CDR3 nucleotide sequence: TGTGCCAGCAGCGTAGAAAAGGAACATAGAATGGACAATCAGCCCCAGCATTTT. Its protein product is CASSVEKEHRMDNQPQHF.

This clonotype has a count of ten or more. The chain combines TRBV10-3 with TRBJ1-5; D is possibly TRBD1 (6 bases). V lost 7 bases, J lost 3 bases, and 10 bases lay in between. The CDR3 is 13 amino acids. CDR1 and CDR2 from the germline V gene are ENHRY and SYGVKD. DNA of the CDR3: TGTGCCATCACGGACAGCCTCAATCAGCCCCAGCATTTT. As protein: CAITDSLNQPQHF.

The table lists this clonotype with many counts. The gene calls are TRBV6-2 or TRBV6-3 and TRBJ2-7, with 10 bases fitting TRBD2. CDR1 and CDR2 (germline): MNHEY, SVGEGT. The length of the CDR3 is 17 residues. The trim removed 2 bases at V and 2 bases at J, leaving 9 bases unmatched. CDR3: CASSYPASGRATYEQYF. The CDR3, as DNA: TGTGCCAGCAGTTACCCCGCTAGCGGGAGAGCCACCTACGAGCAGTACTTC.

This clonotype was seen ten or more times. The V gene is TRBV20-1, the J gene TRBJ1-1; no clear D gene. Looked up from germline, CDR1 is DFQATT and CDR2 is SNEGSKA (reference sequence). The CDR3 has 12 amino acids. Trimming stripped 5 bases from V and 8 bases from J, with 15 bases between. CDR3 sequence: CSAEPGYGEAFF. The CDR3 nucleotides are TGCAGTGCTGAACCGGGGTACGGAGAAGCTTTCTTT.

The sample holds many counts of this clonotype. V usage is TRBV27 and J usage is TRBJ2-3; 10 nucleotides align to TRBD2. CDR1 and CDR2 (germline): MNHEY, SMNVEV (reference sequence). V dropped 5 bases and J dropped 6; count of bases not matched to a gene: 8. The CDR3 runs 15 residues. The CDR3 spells CASSVAGGVIDTQYF. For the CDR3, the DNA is TGTGCCAGCAGTGTAGCGGGAGGAGTGATTGATACGCAGTATTTT.

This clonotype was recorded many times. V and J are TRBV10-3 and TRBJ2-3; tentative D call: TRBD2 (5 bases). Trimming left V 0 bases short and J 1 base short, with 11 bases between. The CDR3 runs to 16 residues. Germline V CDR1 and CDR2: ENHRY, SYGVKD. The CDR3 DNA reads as TGTGCCATCAGTGAGTCAGGCGGGCCAGGCACAGATACGCAGTATTTT. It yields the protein CAISESGGPGTDTQYF.

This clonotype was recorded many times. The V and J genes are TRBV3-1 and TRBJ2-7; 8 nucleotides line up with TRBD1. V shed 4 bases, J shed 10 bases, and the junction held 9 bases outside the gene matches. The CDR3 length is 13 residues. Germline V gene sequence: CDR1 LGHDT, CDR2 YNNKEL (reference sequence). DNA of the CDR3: TGTGCCAGCAGCCCGACAGGGGAGAGGGAACAGTACTTC. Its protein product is CASSPTGEREQYF.

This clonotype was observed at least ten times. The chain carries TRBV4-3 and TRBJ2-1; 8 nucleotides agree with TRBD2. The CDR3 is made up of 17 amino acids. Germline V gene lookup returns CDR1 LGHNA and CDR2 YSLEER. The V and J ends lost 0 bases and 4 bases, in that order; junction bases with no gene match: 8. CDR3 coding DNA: TGCGCCAGCAGCCAAGAACCCCGGAAGCGGGGGTACAATGAGCAGTTCTTC. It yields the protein CASSQEPRKRGYNEQFF.

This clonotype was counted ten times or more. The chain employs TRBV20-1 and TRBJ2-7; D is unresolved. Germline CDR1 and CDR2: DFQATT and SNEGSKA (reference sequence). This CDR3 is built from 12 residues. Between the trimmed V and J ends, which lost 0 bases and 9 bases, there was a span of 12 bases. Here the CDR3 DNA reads TGCAGTGCTAGAGACCCACCACTGCCGCAGTACTTC. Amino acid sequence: CSARDPPLPQYF.

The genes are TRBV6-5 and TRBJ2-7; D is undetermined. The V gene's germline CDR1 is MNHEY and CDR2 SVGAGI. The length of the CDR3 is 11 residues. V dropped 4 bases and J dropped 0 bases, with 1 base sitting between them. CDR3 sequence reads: CASSFSYEQYF. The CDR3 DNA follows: TGTGCCAGCAGTTTCTCCTACGAGCAGTACTTC.

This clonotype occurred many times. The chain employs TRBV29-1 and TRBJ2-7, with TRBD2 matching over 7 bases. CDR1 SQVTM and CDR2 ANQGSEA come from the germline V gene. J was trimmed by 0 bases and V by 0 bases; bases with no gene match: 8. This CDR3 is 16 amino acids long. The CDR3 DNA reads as TGCAGCGTTGAAGACCTAAGCGGGATTAGCTCCTACGAGCAGTACTTC. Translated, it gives CSVEDLSGISSYEQYF.

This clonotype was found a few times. CDR3 nucleotide sequence: TGTGCCAGCAGTTTAAGGGGCGGGAGTGACGAGCAGTACTTC. Translation: CASSLRGGSDEQYF. J is TRBJ2-7 and V is TRBV12-3 or TRBV12-4; 7 bases map to TRBD2. This CDR3 region has 14 residues. Trimming removed 2 bases from V and 5 bases from J; junction bases left unmatched: 6.

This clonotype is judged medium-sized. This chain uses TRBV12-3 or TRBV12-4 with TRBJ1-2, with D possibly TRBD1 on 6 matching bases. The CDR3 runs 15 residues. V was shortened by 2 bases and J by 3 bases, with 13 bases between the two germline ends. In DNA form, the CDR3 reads TGTGCCAGCAGTTTAAGGGGGAGGCGCGACTATGGCTACACCTTC. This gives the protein CASSLRGRRDYGYTF.

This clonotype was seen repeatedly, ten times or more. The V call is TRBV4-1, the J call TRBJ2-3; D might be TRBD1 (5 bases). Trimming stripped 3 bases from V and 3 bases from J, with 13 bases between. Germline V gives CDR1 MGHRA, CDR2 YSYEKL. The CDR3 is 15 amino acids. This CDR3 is CASSQAGLETDTQYF. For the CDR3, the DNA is TGCGCCAGCAGCCAGGCAGGGTTGGAAACAGATACGCAGTATTTT.

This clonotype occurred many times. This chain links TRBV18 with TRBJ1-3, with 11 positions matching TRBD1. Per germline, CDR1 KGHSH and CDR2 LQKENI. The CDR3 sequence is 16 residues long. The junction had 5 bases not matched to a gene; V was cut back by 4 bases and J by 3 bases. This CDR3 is CASSQGQGVDGNTIYF. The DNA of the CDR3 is TGTGCCAGCTCACAGGGACAGGGGGTCGATGGAAACACCATATATTTT.

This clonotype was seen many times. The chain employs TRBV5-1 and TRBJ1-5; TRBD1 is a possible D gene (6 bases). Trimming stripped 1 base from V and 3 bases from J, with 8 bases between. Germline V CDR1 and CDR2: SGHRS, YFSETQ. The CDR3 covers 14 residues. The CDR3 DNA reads TGCGCCAGCAGCTTGACAGGGAACAATCAGCCCCAGCATTTT. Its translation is CASSLTGNNQPQHF.

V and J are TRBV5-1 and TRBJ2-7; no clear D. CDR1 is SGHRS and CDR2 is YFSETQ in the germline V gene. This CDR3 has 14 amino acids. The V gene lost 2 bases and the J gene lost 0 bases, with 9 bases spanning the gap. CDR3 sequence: CASSFTVDSYEQYF. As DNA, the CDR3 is TGCGCCAGCAGCTTTACAGTCGACTCCTACGAGCAGTACTTC.

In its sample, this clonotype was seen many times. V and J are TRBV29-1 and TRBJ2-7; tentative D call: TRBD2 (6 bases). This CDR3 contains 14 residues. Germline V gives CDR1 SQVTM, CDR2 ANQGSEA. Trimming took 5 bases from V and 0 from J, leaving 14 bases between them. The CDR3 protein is CSVTLMGGSYEQYF. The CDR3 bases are TGCAGCGTTACCCTGATGGGGGGCTCCTACGAGCAGTACTTC.

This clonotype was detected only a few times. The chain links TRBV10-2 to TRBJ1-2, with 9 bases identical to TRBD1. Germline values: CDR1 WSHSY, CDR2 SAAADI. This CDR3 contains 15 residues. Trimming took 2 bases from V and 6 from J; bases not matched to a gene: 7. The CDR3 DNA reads TGCGCCAGCAGTGAGGGGGACAGGGCGTATAATGGCTACACCTTC. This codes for CASSEGDRAYNGYTF.

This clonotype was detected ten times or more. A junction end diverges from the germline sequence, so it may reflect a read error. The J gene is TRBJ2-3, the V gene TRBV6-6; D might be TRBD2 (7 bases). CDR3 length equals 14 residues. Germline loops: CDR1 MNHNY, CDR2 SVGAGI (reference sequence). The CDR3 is CASGDPGGAETLYF. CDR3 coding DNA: TGTGCCAGCGGTGATCCTGGGGGGGCAGAAACGCTGTATTTT.

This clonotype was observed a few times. CDR3 protein: CASRPPSGGALTGELFF. CDR3 nucleotide sequence: TGTGCCAGCAGACCTCCTAGCGGGGGGGCCTTGACCGGGGAGCTGTTTTTT. The chain has TRBV7-2 and TRBJ2-2; 12 bases are a match to TRBD2. The CDR3 extends over 17 amino acids. The V gene end was trimmed by 6 bases and the J gene end by 5 bases; junction bases not matched to a gene: 10. Germline V CDR1 and CDR2: SGHTA, FQGNSA.

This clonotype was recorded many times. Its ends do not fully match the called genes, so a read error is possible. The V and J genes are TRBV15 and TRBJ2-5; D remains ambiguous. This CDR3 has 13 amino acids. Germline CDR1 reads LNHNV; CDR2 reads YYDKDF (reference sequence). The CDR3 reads CASSSLDQDTQYF. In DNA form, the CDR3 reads TGTGCTAGCAGTAGTTTGGACCAAGACACCCAGTACTTT.

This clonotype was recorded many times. CDR3 DNA: TGTGCCACCAGTGGCCAACAGGGAAAGACCCAGTACTTC. It specifies CATSGQQGKTQYF. The rearrangement uses TRBV24-1 and TRBJ2-5, with D perhaps matching TRBD1 (6 bases). CDR1 and CDR2 (germline): KGHDR, SFDVKD. V lost 5 bases and J 6 bases, leaving 12 bases between the germline ends. This CDR3 has 13 residues.